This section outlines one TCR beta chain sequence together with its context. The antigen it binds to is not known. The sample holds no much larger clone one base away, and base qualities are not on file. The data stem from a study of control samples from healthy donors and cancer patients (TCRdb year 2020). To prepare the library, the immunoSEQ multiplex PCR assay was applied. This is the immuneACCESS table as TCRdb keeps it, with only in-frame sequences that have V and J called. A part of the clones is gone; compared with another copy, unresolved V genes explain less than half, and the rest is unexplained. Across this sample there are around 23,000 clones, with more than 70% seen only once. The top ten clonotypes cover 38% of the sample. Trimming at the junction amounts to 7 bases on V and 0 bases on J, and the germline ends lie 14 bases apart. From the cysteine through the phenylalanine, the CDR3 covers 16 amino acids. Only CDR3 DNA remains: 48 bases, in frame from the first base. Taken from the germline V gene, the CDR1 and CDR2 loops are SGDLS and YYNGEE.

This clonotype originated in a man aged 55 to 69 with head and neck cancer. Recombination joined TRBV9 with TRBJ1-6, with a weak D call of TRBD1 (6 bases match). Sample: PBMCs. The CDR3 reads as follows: CASGSQGNSYNSPLHF. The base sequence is TGTGCCAGCGGCTCACAGGGCAACTCCTATAATTCACCCCTCCACTTT. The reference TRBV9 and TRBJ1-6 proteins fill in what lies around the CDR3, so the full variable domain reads DSGVTQTPKHLITATGQRVTLRCSPRSGDLSVYWYQQSLDQGLQFLIQYYNGEERAKGNILERFSAQQFPDLHSELNLSSLELGDSALYFCASGSQGNSYNSPLHFGNGTRLTVT.